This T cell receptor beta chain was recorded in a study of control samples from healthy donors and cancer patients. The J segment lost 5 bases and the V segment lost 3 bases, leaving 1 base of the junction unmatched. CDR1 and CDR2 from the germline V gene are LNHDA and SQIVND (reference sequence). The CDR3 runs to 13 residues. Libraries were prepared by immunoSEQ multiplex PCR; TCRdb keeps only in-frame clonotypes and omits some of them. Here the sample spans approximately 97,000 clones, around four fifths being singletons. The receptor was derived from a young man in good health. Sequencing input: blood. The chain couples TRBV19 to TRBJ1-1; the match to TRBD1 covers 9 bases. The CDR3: CASSMDRGTEAFF. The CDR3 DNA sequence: TGTGCCAGTAGTATGGACAGGGGAACTGAAGCTTTCTTT.